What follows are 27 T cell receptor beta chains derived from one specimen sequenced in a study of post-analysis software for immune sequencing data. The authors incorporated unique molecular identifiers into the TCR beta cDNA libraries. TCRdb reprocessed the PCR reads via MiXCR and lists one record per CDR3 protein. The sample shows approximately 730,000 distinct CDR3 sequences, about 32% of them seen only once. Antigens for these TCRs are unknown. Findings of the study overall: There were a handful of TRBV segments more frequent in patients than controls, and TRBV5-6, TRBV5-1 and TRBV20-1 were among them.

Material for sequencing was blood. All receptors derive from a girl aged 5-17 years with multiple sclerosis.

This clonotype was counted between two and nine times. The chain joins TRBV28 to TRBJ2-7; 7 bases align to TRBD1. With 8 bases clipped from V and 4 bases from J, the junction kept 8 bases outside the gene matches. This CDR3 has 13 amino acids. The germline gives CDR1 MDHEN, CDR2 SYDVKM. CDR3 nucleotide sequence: TGTGCCAGCGAATCGGGCAGGGGGTACGAGCAGTACTTC. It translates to CASESGRGYEQYF.

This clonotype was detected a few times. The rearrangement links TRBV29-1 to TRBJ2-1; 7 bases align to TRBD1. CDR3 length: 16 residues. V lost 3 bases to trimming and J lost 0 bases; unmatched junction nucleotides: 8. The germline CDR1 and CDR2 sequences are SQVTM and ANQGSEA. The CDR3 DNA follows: TGCAGCGTTGATCCCTGGACAGGACTCTCCTACAATGAGCAGTTCTTC. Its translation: CSVDPWTGLSYNEQFF.

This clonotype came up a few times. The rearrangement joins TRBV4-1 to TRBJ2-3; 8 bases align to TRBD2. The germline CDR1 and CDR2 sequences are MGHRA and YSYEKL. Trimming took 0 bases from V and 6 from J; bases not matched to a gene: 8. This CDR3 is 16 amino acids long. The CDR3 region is CASSQDNGGARDTQYF. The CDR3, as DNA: TGCGCCAGCAGCCAAGACAACGGGGGGGCTAGGGATACGCAGTATTTT.

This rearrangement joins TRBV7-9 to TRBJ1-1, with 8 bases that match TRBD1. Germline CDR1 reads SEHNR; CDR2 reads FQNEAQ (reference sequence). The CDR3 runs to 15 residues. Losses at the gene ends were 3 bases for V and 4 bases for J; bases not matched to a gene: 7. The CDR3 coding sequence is TGTGCCAGCAGCTTGGGGGCAGGGGGCCTCACTGAAGCTTTCTTT. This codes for CASSLGAGGLTEAFF. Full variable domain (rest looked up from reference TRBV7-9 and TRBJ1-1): DTGVSQNPRHKITKRGQNVTFRCDPISEHNRLYWYRQTLGQGPEFLTYFQNEAQLEKSRLLSDRFSAERPKGSFSTLEIQRTEQGDSAMYLCASSLGAGGLTEAFFGQGTRLTVV.

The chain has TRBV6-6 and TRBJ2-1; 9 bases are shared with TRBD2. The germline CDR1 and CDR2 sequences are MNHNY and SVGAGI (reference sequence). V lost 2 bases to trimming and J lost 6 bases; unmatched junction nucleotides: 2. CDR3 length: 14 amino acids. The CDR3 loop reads CASSYLAGSNEQFF. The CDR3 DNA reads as TGTGCCAGCAGTTACCTAGCGGGATCCAATGAGCAGTTCTTC.

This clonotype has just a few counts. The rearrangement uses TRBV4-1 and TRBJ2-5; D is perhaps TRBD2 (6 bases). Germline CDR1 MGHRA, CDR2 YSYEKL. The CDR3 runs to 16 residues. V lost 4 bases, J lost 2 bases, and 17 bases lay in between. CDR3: CASSPLGGILQETQYF. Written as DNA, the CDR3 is TGCGCCAGCAGCCCCCTGGGCGGGATACTACAAGAGACCCAGTACTTC.

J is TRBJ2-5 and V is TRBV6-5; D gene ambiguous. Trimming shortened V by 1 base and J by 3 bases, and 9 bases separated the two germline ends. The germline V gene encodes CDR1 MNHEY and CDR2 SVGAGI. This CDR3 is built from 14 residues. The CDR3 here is CASSYFSGKETQYF. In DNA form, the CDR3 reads TGTGCCAGCAGTTACTTCAGTGGGAAAGAGACCCAGTACTTC.

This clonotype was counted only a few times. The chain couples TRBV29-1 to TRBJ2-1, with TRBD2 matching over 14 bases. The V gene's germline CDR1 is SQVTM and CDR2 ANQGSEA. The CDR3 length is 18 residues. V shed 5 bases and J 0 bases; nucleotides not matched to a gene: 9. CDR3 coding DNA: TGCAGCGTTTCCGGGACTAGCGGGAGAGTGTCCTCCTACAATGAGCAGTTCTTC. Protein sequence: CSVSGTSGRVSSYNEQFF.

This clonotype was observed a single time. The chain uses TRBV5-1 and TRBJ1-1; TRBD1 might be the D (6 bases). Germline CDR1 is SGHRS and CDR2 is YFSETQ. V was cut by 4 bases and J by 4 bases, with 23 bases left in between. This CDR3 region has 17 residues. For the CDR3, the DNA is TGCGCCAGCAGCCGGGCGTTTGGGGGCGCGTGGGCCACTGAAGCTTTCTTT. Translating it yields CASSRAFGGAWATEAFF. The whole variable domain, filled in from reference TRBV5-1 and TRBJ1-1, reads KAGVTQTPRYLIKTRGQQVTLSCSPISGHRSVSWYQQTPGQGLQFLFEYFSETQRNKGNFPGRFSGRQFSNSRSEMNVSTLELGDSALYLCASSRAFGGAWATEAFFGQGTRLTVV.

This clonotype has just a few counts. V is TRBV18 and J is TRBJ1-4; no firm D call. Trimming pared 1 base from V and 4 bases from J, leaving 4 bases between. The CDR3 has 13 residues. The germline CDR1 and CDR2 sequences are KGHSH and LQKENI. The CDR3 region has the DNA TGTGCCAGCTCACCACAGAATAATGAAAAACTGTTTTTT. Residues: CASSPQNNEKLFF.

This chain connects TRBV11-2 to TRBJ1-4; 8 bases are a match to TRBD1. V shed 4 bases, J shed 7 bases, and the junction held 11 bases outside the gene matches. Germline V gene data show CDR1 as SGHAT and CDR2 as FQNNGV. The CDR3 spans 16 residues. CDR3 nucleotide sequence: TGTGCCAGCAGCTCAGGAGGGCAGGGGGCGGGTGAAAAACTGTTTTTT. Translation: CASSSGGQGAGEKLFF.

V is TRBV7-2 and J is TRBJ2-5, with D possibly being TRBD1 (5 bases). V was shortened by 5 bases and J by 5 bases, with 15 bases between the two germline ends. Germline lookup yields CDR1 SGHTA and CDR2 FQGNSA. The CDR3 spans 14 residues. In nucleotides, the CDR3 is TGTGCCAGCAGCGAATACAGGAGTTTGGAGACCCAGTACTTC. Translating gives CASSEYRSLETQYF.

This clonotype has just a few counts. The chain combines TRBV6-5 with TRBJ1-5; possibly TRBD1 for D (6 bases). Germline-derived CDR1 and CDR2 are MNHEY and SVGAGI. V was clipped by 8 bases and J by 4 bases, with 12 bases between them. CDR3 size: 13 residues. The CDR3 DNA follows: TGTGCCAGCCGTGTAACAGGGAATCAGCCCCAGCATTTT. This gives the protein CASRVTGNQPQHF.

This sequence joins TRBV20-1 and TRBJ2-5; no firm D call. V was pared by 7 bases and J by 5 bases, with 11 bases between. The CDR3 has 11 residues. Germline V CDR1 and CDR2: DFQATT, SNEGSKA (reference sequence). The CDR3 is CSGDITETQYF. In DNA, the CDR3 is TGCAGTGGCGATATAACGGAGACCCAGTACTTC.

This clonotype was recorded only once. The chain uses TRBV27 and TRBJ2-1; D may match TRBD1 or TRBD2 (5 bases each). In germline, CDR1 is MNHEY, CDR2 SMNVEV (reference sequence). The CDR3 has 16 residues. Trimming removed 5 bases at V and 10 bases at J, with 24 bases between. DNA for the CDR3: TGTGCCAGCAGTCCGAGGGGCGGACCCGGTTTAGGAGAGCAGTTCTTC. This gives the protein CASSPRGGPGLGEQFF.

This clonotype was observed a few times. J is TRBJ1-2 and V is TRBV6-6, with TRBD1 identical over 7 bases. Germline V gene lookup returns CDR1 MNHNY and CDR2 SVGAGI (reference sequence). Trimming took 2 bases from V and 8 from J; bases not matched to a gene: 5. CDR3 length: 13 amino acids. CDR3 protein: CASSYPGTDGYTF. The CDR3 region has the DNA TGTGCCAGCAGTTACCCCGGGACAGACGGCTACACCTTC.

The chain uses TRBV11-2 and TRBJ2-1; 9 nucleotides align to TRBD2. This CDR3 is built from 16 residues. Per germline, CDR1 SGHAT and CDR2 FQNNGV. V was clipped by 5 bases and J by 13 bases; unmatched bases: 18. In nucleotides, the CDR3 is TGTGCCAGCAGCCCCCGCGGGGCTAGCGGGGCGGGAACCCAGTTCTTC. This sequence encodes CASSPRGASGAGTQFF.

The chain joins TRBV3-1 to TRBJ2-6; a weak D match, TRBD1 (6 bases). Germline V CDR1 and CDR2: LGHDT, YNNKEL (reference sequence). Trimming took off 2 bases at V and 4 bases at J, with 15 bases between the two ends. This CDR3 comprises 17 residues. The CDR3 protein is CASSQNRDLEGANVLTF. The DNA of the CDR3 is TGTGCCAGCAGCCAAAACAGGGATCTGGAAGGGGCCAACGTCCTGACTTTC. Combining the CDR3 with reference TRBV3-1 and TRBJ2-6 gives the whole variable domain DTAVSQTPKYLVTQMGNDKSIKCEQNLGHDTMYWYKQDSKKFLKIMFSYNNKELIINETVPNRFSPKSPDKAHLNLHINSLELGDSAVYFCASSQNRDLEGANVLTFGAGSRLTVL.

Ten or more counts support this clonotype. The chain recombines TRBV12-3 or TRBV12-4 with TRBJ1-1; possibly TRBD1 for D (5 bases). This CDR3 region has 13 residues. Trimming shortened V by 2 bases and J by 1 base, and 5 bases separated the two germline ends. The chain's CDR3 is CASSLQGNTEAFF. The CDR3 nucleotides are TGTGCCAGCAGTTTACAGGGGAACACTGAAGCTTTCTTT.

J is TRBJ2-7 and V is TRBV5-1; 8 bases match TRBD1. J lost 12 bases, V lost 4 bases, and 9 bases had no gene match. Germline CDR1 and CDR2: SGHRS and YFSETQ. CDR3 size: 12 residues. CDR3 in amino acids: CASSAGGVSSYF. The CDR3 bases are TGCGCCAGCAGCGCAGGGGGCGTATCTTCGTACTTC.

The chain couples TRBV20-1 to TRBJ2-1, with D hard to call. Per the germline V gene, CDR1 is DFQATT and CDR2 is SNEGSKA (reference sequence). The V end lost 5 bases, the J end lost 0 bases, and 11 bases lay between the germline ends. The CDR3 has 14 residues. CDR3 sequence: CSAVRISSYNEQFF. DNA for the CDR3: TGCAGTGCTGTTCGGATCAGCTCCTACAATGAGCAGTTCTTC.

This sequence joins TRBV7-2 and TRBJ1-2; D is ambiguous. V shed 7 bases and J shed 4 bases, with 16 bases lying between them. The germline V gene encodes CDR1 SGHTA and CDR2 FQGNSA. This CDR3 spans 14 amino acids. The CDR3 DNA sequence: TGTGCCAGCACCCAGGCTGGCGGTCTCTATGGCTACACCTTC. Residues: CASTQAGGLYGYTF. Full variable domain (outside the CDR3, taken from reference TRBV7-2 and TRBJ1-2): GAGVSQSPSNKVTEKGKDVELRCDPISGHTALYWYRQSLGQGLEFLIYFQGNSAPDKSGLPSDRFSAERTGGSVSTLTIQRTQQEDSAVYLCASTQAGGLYGYTFGSGTRLTVV.

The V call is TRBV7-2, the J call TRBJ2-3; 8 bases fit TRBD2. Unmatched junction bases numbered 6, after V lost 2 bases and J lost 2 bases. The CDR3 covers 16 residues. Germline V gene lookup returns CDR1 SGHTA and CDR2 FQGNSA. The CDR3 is CASSLRVAGLTDTQYF. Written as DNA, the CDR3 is TGTGCCAGCAGCTTACGGGTAGCGGGACTCACAGATACGCAGTATTTT.

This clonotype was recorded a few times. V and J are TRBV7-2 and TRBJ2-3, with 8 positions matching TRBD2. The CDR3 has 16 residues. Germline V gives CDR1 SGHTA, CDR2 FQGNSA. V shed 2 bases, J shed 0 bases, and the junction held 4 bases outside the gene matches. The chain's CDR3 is CASSLLLAASTDTQYF. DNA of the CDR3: TGTGCCAGCAGCTTACTACTAGCGGCTAGCACAGATACGCAGTATTTT.

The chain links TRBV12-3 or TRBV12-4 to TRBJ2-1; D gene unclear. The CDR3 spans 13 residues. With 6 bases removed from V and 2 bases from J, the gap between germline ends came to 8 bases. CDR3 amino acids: CASRLSPYNEQFF. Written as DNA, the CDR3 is TGTGCCAGCAGACTTAGTCCCTACAATGAGCAGTTCTTC.

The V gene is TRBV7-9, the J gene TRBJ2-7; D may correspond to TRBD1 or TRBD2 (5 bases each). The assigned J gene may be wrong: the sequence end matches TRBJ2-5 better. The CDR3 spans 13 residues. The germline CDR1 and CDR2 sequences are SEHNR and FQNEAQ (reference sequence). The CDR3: CASSSGTGETQYF. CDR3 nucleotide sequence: TGTGCCAGCAGCTCTGGGACCGGGGAGACCCAGTACTTC.

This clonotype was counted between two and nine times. The CDR3 nucleotides read TGCGCCAGCAGCTTGGCCGGGGCAGCATCAGTTACAGATACGCAGTATTTT. Amino acid sequence: CASSLAGAASVTDTQYF. The chain uses TRBV5-1 and TRBJ2-3; possibly TRBD1 or TRBD2 for D (5 bases each). CDR3 length: 17 residues. Trimming took off 0 bases at V and 3 bases at J, with 17 bases between the two ends. Germline loops: CDR1 SGHRS, CDR2 YFSETQ.